This entry lists 17 T cell receptor beta chains sequenced from one sample in a study of blood T cell repertoires in COVID-19. Profiled with immunoSEQ multiplex PCR; TCRdb holds only in-frame clones, not every one. This table has around 400,000 clones, around 87% appearing once. Sequencing used peripheral blood. The receptors were sampled from a woman aged 60-75 years with COVID-19, enrolled during active disease.

The chain joins TRBV2 to TRBJ1-3; D ambiguous. The CDR3 sequence is 12 residues long. CDR1 is SNHLY and CDR2 is FYNNEI in the germline V gene. Trimming stripped 7 bases from V and 4 bases from J, with 8 bases between. DNA for the CDR3: TGTGCCAGCACAGTGAACGGAAACACCATATATTTT. Translating gives CASTVNGNTIYF.

This clone appeared a single time. This chain links TRBV6-1 with TRBJ2-7; 7 bases align to TRBD2. J lost 3 bases, V lost 0 bases, and 11 bases had no gene match. Germline lookup yields CDR1 MNHNS and CDR2 SASEGT. This CDR3 is 17 amino acids long. CDR3: CASSEASVAGPGYEQYF. As DNA, the CDR3 is TGTGCCAGCAGTGAAGCGTCAGTAGCGGGTCCCGGCTACGAGCAGTACTTC.

This chain connects TRBV2 to TRBJ1-5, with D unclear. CDR3 length: 14 amino acids. The ends were cut back, 6 bases at V and 2 bases at J, with 11 bases in the middle. Germline CDR1 reads SNHLY; CDR2 reads FYNNEI. The CDR3 loop is CASRLGDRNQPQHF. CDR3 nucleotides: TGTGCCAGCAGACTTGGAGATCGCAATCAGCCCCAGCATTTT.

This chain connects TRBV28 to TRBJ1-4; 9 nucleotides line up with TRBD1. V dropped 4 bases and J dropped 0; count of bases not matched to a gene: 18. The germline V gene has CDR1 MDHEN and CDR2 SYDVKM. This CDR3 region has 21 residues. CDR3 coding DNA: TGTGCCAGCAGTTCCCCATATGCCACAGGGGGCGGATGGACAACTAATGAAAAACTGTTTTTT. This codes for CASSSPYATGGGWTTNEKLFF.

The chain joins TRBV6-5 to TRBJ2-1; D possibly corresponds to TRBD1 (6 bases). There are 15 residues in the CDR3. The germline V gene encodes CDR1 MNHEY and CDR2 SVGAGI. With 2 bases removed from V and 5 bases from J, the gap between germline ends came to 13 bases. CDR3 DNA sequence: TGTGCCAGCAGTTACCTCTCAGGGGACCACAATGAGCAGTTCTTC. Amino acids: CASSYLSGDHNEQFF.

The chain uses TRBV2 and TRBJ2-3; 7 nucleotides line up with TRBD2. The CDR3 spans 15 residues. J was trimmed by 4 bases and V by 5 bases; bases with no gene match: 9. From germline, CDR1 is SNHLY and CDR2 FYNNEI. The CDR3 DNA reads as TGTGCCAGCAGTACTCAGCGGGGACGTCCAGATACGCAGTATTTT. Protein sequence: CASSTQRGRPDTQYF. Full variable domain (remainder filled in from reference TRBV2 and TRBJ2-3): EPEVTQTPSHQVTQMGQEVILRCVPISNHLYFYWYRQILGQKVEFLVSFYNNEISEKSEIFDDQFSVERPDGSNFTLKIRSTKLEDSAMYFCASSTQRGRPDTQYFGPGTRLTVL.

V is TRBV9 and J is TRBJ1-4; 9 bases fit TRBD1. Germline CDR1 and CDR2: SGDLS and YYNGEE. After removal of 0 bases from V and 7 bases from J, the junction contained 4 bases not matched to a gene. This CDR3 has 15 amino acids. DNA of the CDR3: TGTGCCAGCAGCGTAGTGACAGGGGGAGTTGAAAAACTGTTTTTT. It specifies CASSVVTGGVEKLFF.

The chain uses TRBV7-3 and TRBJ1-2, with 8 bases identical to TRBD1. J was trimmed by 7 bases and V by 3 bases; bases with no gene match: 4. Germline V gene sequence: CDR1 SGHTA, CDR2 FQGTGA. CDR3 length equals 13 residues. The chain's CDR3 is CASSLTGAGGYTF. The CDR3 nucleotides read TGTGCCAGCAGCTTGACAGGGGCAGGTGGCTACACCTTC.

This clone appeared once. J is TRBJ2-7 and V is TRBV27; D is ambiguous. Trimming pared 4 bases from V and 6 bases from J, leaving 13 bases between. This CDR3 region has 13 residues. Germline values: CDR1 MNHEY, CDR2 SMNVEV (reference sequence). The CDR3 spells CASSSPSGSEQYF. The CDR3 DNA follows: TGTGCCAGCAGTTCGCCCTCGGGTAGCGAGCAGTACTTC.

This clone appeared once. The gene calls are TRBV15 and TRBJ1-1; 7 bases fit TRBD1. This CDR3 comprises 13 residues. Trimming took 5 bases from V and 1 from J; bases not matched to a gene: 1. Germline V gene data show CDR1 as LNHNV and CDR2 as YYDKDF (reference sequence). Written as DNA, the CDR3 is TGTGCCACCAGCTGGGACAGGAACACTGAAGCTTTCTTT. Translating it yields CATSWDRNTEAFF.

The rearrangement links TRBV5-4 to TRBJ1-1; possible D gene TRBD1, 6 bases. The V gene's germline CDR1 is SGHNT and CDR2 YYREEE (reference sequence). V lost 2 bases to trimming and J lost 3 bases, with 8 bases between them. The CDR3 loop spans 13 amino acids. In DNA, the CDR3 is TGTGCCAGCAGCTTCGGACAGCACACTGAAGCTTTCTTT. Its translation: CASSFGQHTEAFF.

The chain joins TRBV11-2 to TRBJ2-7; TRBD2 matches at 7 bases. Per germline, CDR1 SGHAT and CDR2 FQNNGV. This CDR3 comprises 15 residues. After removal of 5 bases from V and 2 bases from J, the junction contained 9 bases not matched to a gene. CDR3 loop: CASSPLWGGAYEQYF. CDR3 nucleotides: TGTGCCAGCAGCCCGCTCTGGGGGGGGGCCTACGAGCAGTACTTC.

J is TRBJ1-4 and V is TRBV6-2 or TRBV6-3; 9 bases match TRBD1. Germline V CDR1 and CDR2: MNHEY, SVGEGT. The CDR3 loop spans 14 amino acids. J was trimmed by 11 bases and V by 0 bases; bases with no gene match: 4. DNA for the CDR3: TGTGCCAGCAGTTACTCGTGGGACAGGGCTAAACTGTTTTTT. Its translation: CASSYSWDRAKLFF.

This chain uses TRBV2 with TRBJ1-2, with TRBD1 identical over 7 bases. Losses at the gene ends were 7 bases for V and 3 bases for J; bases not matched to a gene: 5. Looked up from germline, CDR1 is SNHLY and CDR2 is FYNNEI. This CDR3 contains 13 residues. The CDR3 sequence is CASTIDRDYGYTF. The CDR3 DNA reads as TGTGCCAGCACTATAGACAGGGACTATGGCTACACCTTC.

The J gene is TRBJ2-7, the V gene TRBV6-6; a weak D match, TRBD1 (6 bases). V was clipped by 2 bases and J by 3 bases, with 8 bases between them. CDR3 length: 13 residues. Germline CDR1 reads MNHNY; CDR2 reads SVGAGI (reference sequence). CDR3 residues: CASSYGTYYEQYF. The DNA for the CDR3 is TGTGCCAGCAGTTACGGGACATACTACGAGCAGTACTTC.

The chain links TRBV6-4 to TRBJ1-5; D is unresolved. CDR1 MRHNA and CDR2 SNTAGT come from the germline V gene. Trimming shortened V by 5 bases and J by 0 bases, and 8 bases separated the two germline ends. CDR3 size: 14 residues. CDR3 bases: TGTGCCAGCAGTCCGGACTATAGCAATCAGCCCCAGCATTTT. Translating it yields CASSPDYSNQPQHF.

The J gene is TRBJ2-3, the V gene TRBV29-1; perhaps TRBD1 as D (5 bases). The ends were cut back, 8 bases at V and 5 bases at J, with 20 bases in the middle. The germline gives CDR1 SQVTM, CDR2 ANQGSEA. The CDR3 is made up of 14 amino acids. The CDR3 sequence: CSSSLDPQGDTQYF. Written as DNA, the CDR3 is TGCAGCTCGTCCCTCGATCCCCAGGGAGATACGCAGTATTTT.